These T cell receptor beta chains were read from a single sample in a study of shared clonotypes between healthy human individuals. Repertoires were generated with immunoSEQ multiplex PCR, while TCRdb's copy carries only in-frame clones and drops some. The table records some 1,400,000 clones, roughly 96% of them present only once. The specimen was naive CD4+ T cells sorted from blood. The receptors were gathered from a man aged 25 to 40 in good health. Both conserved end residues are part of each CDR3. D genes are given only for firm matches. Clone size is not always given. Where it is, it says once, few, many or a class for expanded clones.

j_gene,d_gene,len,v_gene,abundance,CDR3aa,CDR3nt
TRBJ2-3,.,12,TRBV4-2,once,CASSQEGPTQYF,TGTGCCAGCAGCCAAGAGGGCCCTACGCAGTATTTT
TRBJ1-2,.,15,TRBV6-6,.,CASSPEQGGNYGYTF,TGTGCCAGCAGTCCCGAACAAGGGGGAAACTATGGCTACACCTTC
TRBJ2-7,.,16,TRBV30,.,CAWSVLGRRISYEQYF,TGTGCCTGGAGTGTATTAGGCAGGAGGATCTCCTACGAGCAGTACTTC
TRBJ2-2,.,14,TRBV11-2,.,CASSSGPGSGELFF,TGTGCCAGCAGCTCCGGACCGGGGAGCGGGGAGCTGTTTTTT
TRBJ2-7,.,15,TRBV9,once,CASSVGSGWTYEQYF,TGTGCCAGCAGCGTAGGTAGCGGTTGGACCTACGAGCAGTACTTC
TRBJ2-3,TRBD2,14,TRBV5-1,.,CASSLGAGEDTQYF,TGCGCCAGCAGCTTGGGAGCGGGAGAAGATACGCAGTATTTT
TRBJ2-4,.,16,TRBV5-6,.,CASSLQRITLKNIQYF,TGTGCCAGCAGCTTACAGAGGATCACCCTCAAAAACATTCAGTACTTC
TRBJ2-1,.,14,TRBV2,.,CASAGRAGYNEQFF,TGTGCCAGCGCAGGGCGTGCTGGATACAATGAGCAGTTCTTC
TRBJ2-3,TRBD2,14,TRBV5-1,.,CASSLVLAEDTQYF,TGCGCCAGCAGCTTGGTTCTAGCGGAAGATACGCAGTATTTT
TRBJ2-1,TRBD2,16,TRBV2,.,CASRERSGGRADEQFF,TGTGCCAGCAGAGAACGCTCGGGAGGACGAGCAGATGAGCAGTTCTTC
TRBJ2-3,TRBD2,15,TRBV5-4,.,CASSFTSGKTDTQYF,TGTGCCAGCAGCTTCACTAGCGGAAAAACAGATACGCAGTATTTT
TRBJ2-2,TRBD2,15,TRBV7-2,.,CASSSVAGGTGELFF,TGTGCCAGCAGCTCCGTAGCGGGAGGCACCGGGGAGCTGTTTTTT
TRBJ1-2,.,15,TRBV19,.,CASSGTPNSHYGYTF,TGTGCCAGTAGTGGGACTCCGAATAGTCACTATGGCTACACCTTC
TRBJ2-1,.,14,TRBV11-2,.,CASSPLVSYNEQFF,TGTGCCAGCAGCCCCCTAGTCTCCTACAATGAGCAGTTCTTC
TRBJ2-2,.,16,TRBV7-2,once,CASSFPTTGSTGELFF,TGTGCCAGCAGCTTTCCCACCACAGGCTCCACCGGGGAGCTGTTTTTT
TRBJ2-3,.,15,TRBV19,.,CASSEPPGPRDTQYF,TGTGCCAGTAGCGAACCGCCGGGCCCGAGGGATACGCAGTATTTT
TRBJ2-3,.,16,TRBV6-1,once,CASSDRTGPPTDTQYF,TGTGCCAGCAGTGACAGGACGGGTCCCCCCACAGATACGCAGTATTTT
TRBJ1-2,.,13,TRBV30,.,CAWSFRDVYGYTF,TGTGCCTGGAGTTTTAGGGACGTTTATGGCTACACCTTC
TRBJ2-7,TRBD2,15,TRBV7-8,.,CASSLIASGSSEQYF,TGTGCCAGCAGCTTAATTGCTAGCGGGAGCAGCGAGCAGTACTTC
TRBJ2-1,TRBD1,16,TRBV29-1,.,CSVEVGDSSSYNEQFF,TGCAGCGTTGAAGTAGGGGACAGTAGCTCCTACAATGAGCAGTTCTTC
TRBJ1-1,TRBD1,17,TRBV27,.,CASRTTGTGTFRAEAFF,TGTGCCAGCAGAACAACCGGGACAGGGACCTTTAGGGCTGAAGCTTTCTTT
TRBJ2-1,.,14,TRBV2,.,CASTTGVGDNEQFF,TGTGCCAGCACAACCGGGGTGGGAGACAATGAGCAGTTCTTC
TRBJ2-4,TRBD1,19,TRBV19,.,CASSSTPGQGIGAKNIQYF,TGTGCCAGTAGTTCCACTCCGGGACAGGGGATTGGGGCCAAAAACATTCAGTACTTC
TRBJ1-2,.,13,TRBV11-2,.,CASSLRGLDGYTF,TGTGCCAGCAGCTTAAGGGGACTGGATGGCTACACCTTC
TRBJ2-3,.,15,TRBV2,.,CASSDPGEVADTQYF,TGTGCCAGCAGTGACCCTGGGGAGGTTGCAGATACGCAGTATTTT
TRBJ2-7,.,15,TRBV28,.,CASRNPLGQTYEQYF,TGTGCCAGCAGGAACCCGCTGGGACAAACCTACGAGCAGTACTTC
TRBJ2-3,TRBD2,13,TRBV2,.,CAILAGSTDTQYF,TGTGCCATCCTAGCGGGGAGCACAGATACGCAGTATTTT
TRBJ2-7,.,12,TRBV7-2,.,CASRLMTYEQYF,TGTGCCAGCAGGCTGATGACCTACGAGCAGTACTTC
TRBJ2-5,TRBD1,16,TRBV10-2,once,CASRASGTGLGETQYF,TGCGCCAGCAGGGCTTCCGGGACAGGGCTAGGGGAGACCCAGTACTTC
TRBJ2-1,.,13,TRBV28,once,CAGQLTGNNEQFF,TGTGCCGGCCAATTGACAGGAAACAATGAGCAGTTCTTC
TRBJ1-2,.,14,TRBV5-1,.,CASTEYDSNYGYTF,TGCGCCAGTACAGAATATGACAGCAACTATGGCTACACCTTC
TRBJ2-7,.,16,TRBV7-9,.,CASSLPPGRRSYEQYF,TGTGCCAGCAGCCTCCCCCCGGGACGCCGCTCCTACGAGCAGTACTTC
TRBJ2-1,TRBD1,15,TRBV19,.,CASSQGTGSYNEQFF,TGTGCCAGTAGCCAAGGGACAGGGTCCTACAATGAGCAGTTCTTC
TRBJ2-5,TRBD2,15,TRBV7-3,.,CASSQGTSGTETQYF,TGTGCCAGCAGCCAAGGGACTAGCGGGACAGAGACCCAGTACTTC
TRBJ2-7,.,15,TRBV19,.,CASSIVTGYTGEQYF,TGTGCCAGTAGTATAGTAACAGGCTACACGGGGGAGCAGTACTTC
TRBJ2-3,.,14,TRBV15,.,CATSRPGGTDTQYF,TGTGCCACCAGCAGGCCCGGAGGCACAGATACGCAGTATTTT
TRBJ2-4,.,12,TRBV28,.,CASAPREDIQYF,TGTGCCAGCGCCCCTAGGGAAGACATTCAGTACTTC
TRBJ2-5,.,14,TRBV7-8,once,CASTQRGPRETQYF,TGTGCCAGCACCCAAAGGGGTCCGCGAGAGACCCAGTACTTC
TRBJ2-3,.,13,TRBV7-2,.,CASSLEWTDTQYF,TGTGCCAGCAGCTTGGAATGGACAGATACGCAGTATTTT
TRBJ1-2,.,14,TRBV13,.,CASSEGGGPDGYTF,TGTGCCAGCAGCGAAGGTGGGGGTCCTGATGGCTACACCTTC
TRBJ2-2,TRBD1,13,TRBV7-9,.,CASSTDRAGELFF,TGTGCCAGCAGCACAGACAGGGCCGGGGAGCTGTTTTTT
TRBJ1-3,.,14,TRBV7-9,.,CASSFPGTGNTIYF,TGTGCCAGCAGCTTCCCAGGGACTGGAAACACCATATATTTT
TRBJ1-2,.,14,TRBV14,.,CASSAETPNYGYTF,TGTGCCAGCAGCGCAGAAACCCCTAACTATGGCTACACCTTC
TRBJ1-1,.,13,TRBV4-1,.,CASKILAGGEAFF,TGCGCCAGCAAAATTCTGGCGGGTGGTGAAGCTTTCTTT
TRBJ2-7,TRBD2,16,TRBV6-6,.,CASSSTGLSPTYEQYF,TGTGCCAGCAGTTCCACGGGACTAAGCCCTACTTACGAGCAGTACTTC
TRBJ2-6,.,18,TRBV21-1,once,CASRSDGTYRSGANVLTF,TGTGCCAGCCGCTCGGACGGGACATATCGCTCTGGGGCCAACGTCCTGACTTTC
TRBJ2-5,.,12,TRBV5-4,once,CASSLVPLTQYF,TGTGCCAGCAGCTTGGTCCCTTTGACCCAGTACTTC
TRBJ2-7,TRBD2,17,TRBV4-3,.,CASSQDSGSGRVYEQYF,TGCGCCAGCAGCCAAGACAGTGGTAGCGGGAGGGTCTACGAGCAGTACTTC
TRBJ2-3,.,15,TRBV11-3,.,CASSLHGRGPGTQYF,TGTGCCAGCAGCTTGCACGGGAGGGGGCCAGGTACGCAGTATTTT
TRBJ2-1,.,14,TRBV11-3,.,CASSLLGTTTEQFF,TGTGCCAGCAGCTTATTAGGGACGACGACTGAGCAGTTCTTC